Below are 15 T cell receptor beta chains sequenced from a single sample in a study of Ad26.COV2.S vaccination and SARS-CoV-2 variants (dated by TCRdb to the early 2020s). Sample treatment or condition, as interpreted from the label and publication: around 19 received Ad26.COV2.S at low or high dose, single or two shots; about five received placebo; per-sample allocation not given. Repertoires of vaccine and placebo recipients were sequenced from samples collected on day 63 after the first injection. Preparation of the library involved the immunoSEQ multiplex PCR assay. Imported from immuneACCESS, the table was reduced by TCRdb to in-frame sequences with V and J called. These copies leave out some clones; in studies compared against another copy, an unresolved V gene accounts for under half, and the cause of the remainder is not known. For this sample there are hundreds of thousands of clones; about 89% appear just once. Nearly 1.5% of the sample is held by the ten biggest clonotypes.

The sequenced sample was peripheral blood, obtained in a trial of Ad26.COV2.S vaccine versus placebo. Every receptor here comes from a person aged 18 to 59 who received the Ad26.COV2.S COVID-19 vaccine or a placebo.

The V call is TRBV29-1, the J call TRBJ1-1; D gene unclear. The CDR3 sequence is 10 residues long. The germline V and J ends were trimmed by 6 bases and 7 bases, with 9 bases remaining between them. Germline CDR1 and CDR2: SQVTM and ANQGSEA. The CDR3 loop is CSVLQLEAFF. The CDR3 region has the DNA TGCAGCGTCCTCCAGCTTGAAGCTTTCTTT.

The rearrangement joins TRBV9 to TRBJ1-1; no reliable D call. This CDR3 is 10 amino acids long. CDR1 is SGDLS, CDR2 YYNGEE, per germline. V lost 4 bases to trimming and J lost 7 bases, with 5 bases between them. The chain's CDR3 is CASSSGEAFF. In DNA, the CDR3 is TGTGCCAGCAGCAGTGGTGAAGCTTTCTTT.

This clone was seen just once. This chain links TRBV5-4 with TRBJ1-6; D perhaps matches TRBD1 (6 bases). The CDR3 is 17 residues long. The germline V gene has CDR1 SGHNT and CDR2 YYREEE (reference sequence). Trimming removed 0 bases at V and 7 bases at J, with 17 bases between. The CDR3 DNA follows: TGTGCCAGCAGCTTGGAACCCCAGGGGTCGGGGAATTCACCCCTCCACTTT. This gives the protein CASSLEPQGSGNSPLHF.

This chain uses TRBV5-3 with TRBJ2-1; 12 bases align to TRBD2. TRBV5-3 is an ORF, and what it does is uncertain. The CDR3 totals 19 residues. V lost 2 bases, J lost 0 bases, and 9 bases stayed unmatched. The CDR3 sequence: CARSFRTSGANASYNEQFF. The CDR3 DNA reads TGTGCCAGAAGCTTTAGGACTAGCGGGGCGAACGCCTCCTACAATGAGCAGTTCTTC.

The rearrangement links TRBV19 to TRBJ2-2; D is undetermined. The CDR3 consists of 14 residues. Trimming shortened V by 0 bases and J by 4 bases, and 6 bases separated the two germline ends. Germline V gene lookup returns CDR1 LNHDA and CDR2 SQIVND (reference sequence). This CDR3 reads CASSIDHATGELFF. The CDR3 bases are TGTGCCAGTAGTATAGATCACGCCACCGGGGAGCTGTTTTTT. Full variable domain (remainder filled in from reference TRBV19 and TRBJ2-2): DGGITQSPKYLFRKEGQNVTLSCEQNLNHDAMYWYRQDPGQGLRLIYYSQIVNDFQKGDIAEGYSVSREKKESFPLTVTSAQKNPTAFYLCASSIDHATGELFFGEGSRLTVL.

This clone was seen once. The chain uses TRBV6-5 and TRBJ2-7; D remains ambiguous. This CDR3 has 13 amino acids. The V gene's germline CDR1 is MNHEY and CDR2 SVGAGI. V was trimmed by 8 bases and J by 0 bases, leaving 11 bases between them. CDR3 in DNA: TGTGCCAGCCGCGCAGGTGTCTCCTACGAGCAGTACTTC. It specifies CASRAGVSYEQYF.

About this clone itself: This CDR3 is also generated by other DNA sequences in the sample. V is TRBV5-6 and J is TRBJ1-5; perhaps TRBD1 as D (6 bases). Trimming stripped 0 bases from V and 0 bases from J, with 10 bases between. Per germline, CDR1 SGHDT and CDR2 YYEEEE. This CDR3 region has 16 residues. The CDR3 spells CASSLGGGNSNQPQHF. In nucleotides, the CDR3 is TGTGCCAGCAGCTTGGGGGGGGGCAATAGCAATCAGCCCCAGCATTTT.

The genes are TRBV5-8 and TRBJ2-1, with 8 nucleotides matching TRBD2. Trimming at V came to 4 bases and at J to 10 bases, leaving 13 bases not matched to a gene. The CDR3 sequence is 15 residues long. Germline CDR1 is SGHTS and CDR2 is YDEGEE. This CDR3 reads CASSPRGSGEREQFF. The CDR3 nucleotides read TGTGCCAGCAGCCCCCGGGGTAGCGGGGAAAGGGAGCAGTTCTTC. The full variable domain, rest sourced from reference TRBV5-8 and TRBJ2-1, is EAGVTQSPTHLIKTRGQQATLRCSPISGHTSVYWYQQALGLGLQFLLWYDEGEERNRGNFPPRFSGRQFPNYSSELNVNALELEDSALYLCASSPRGSGEREQFFGPGTRLTVL.

The chain recombines TRBV5-1 with TRBJ2-5; TRBD2 matches at 12 bases. Germline V lookup: CDR1 SGHRS, CDR2 YFSETQ. The CDR3 is 16 amino acids. Losses at the gene ends were 5 bases for V and 4 bases for J; bases not matched to a gene: 9. CDR3 sequence reads: CASSLLTSGSGETQYF. CDR3 coding DNA: TGCGCCAGCAGTCTCTTGACTAGCGGGAGTGGAGAGACCCAGTACTTC.

The genes are TRBV6-5 and TRBJ1-3; 7 nucleotides line up with TRBD1. The V gene end was trimmed by 5 bases and the J gene end by 4 bases; junction bases not matched to a gene: 5. Germline V gene data show CDR1 as MNHEY and CDR2 as SVGAGI. There are 14 residues in the CDR3. CDR3 DNA sequence: TGTGCCAGCAGTCGACAGGGCTACGGAAACACCATATATTTT. Translating gives CASSRQGYGNTIYF.

For this clone: Other nucleotide sequences in the sample specify the same CDR3. The chain joins TRBV7-2 to TRBJ2-3; no reliable D call. Trimming stripped 2 bases from V and 0 bases from J, with 0 bases between. There are 12 residues in the CDR3. Germline-derived CDR1 and CDR2 are SGHTA and FQGNSA. CDR3 sequence reads: CASSLSTDTQYF. In nucleotides, the CDR3 is TGTGCCAGCAGCTTAAGCACAGATACGCAGTATTTT.

The chain has TRBV20-1 and TRBJ1-1, with D tentatively TRBD1 (5 bases). Germline loops: CDR1 DFQATT, CDR2 SNEGSKA (reference sequence). CDR3 length: 16 residues. The V end lost 3 bases, the J end lost 5 bases, and 22 bases lay between the germline ends. In nucleotides, the CDR3 is TGCAGTGCTAGTATGGCGCGGGGGGGATTGAGAACTGAAGCTTTCTTT. The encoded protein is CSASMARGGLRTEAFF.

This clone showed up just once. The chain joins TRBV14 to TRBJ2-5; D not certain. V shed 0 bases and J shed 10 bases, with 9 bases lying between them. Germline assignment: CDR1 SGHDN and CDR2 FVKESK. The CDR3 spans 12 residues. The CDR3 DNA follows: TGTGCCAGCAGCCAAGATCGGGCGATCCAGTACTTC. Its translation: CASSQDRAIQYF. The variable domain in full, completed from reference TRBV14 and TRBJ2-5, reads EAGVTQFPSHSVIEKGQTVTLRCDPISGHDNLYWYRRVMGKEIKFLLHFVKESKQDESGMPNNRFLAERTGGTYSTLKVQPAELEDSGVYFCASSQDRAIQYFGPGTRLLVL.

On this clone: Other DNA sequences from this sample encode an identical CDR3 as well. V and J are TRBV2 and TRBJ1-1; D is unresolved. V lost 0 bases, J lost 1 base, and 6 bases lay in between. The CDR3 extends over 14 amino acids. Per the germline V gene, CDR1 is SNHLY and CDR2 is FYNNEI. DNA for the CDR3: TGTGCCAGCAGTGAAGCCCTAGGGAACACTGAAGCTTTCTTT. Its translation is CASSEALGNTEAFF.

The chain couples TRBV9 to TRBJ2-1; 8 bases agree with TRBD2. This CDR3 is 17 amino acids long. In germline, CDR1 is SGDLS, CDR2 YYNGEE. V lost 10 bases and J lost 4; bases outside the gene matches: 19. The CDR3 region is CARRPGAGGSGYNEQFF. CDR3 DNA sequence: TGTGCCCGCCGCCCGGGGGCGGGGGGCTCGGGGTACAATGAGCAGTTCTTC.